Listed here is a single T cell receptor (beta chain). This entry comes from a study of blood T cell repertoires in COVID-19. Study background: COVID-19 samples collected from the United States, Italy and Spain covered acute and convalescent phases.

Trimming took 6 bases from V and 3 from J; bases not matched to a gene: 5. Germline V gene data show CDR1 as ENHRY and CDR2 as SYGVKD. This CDR3 is built from 14 residues. As handled by the study authors: By means of reference gene primer amplification, nucleated cell counts were estimated. Generated by immunoSEQ multiplex PCR, the TCRdb table keeps only in-frame clones and is missing some. That table is the source of V, J and clone size, and D and trimming were worked out from the DNA. The repertoire consists of 200,000 to 250,000 clones, with around 88% occurring once and the leading ten covering around 15%.

The sequencing sample was made of PBMCs or T cells enriched from blood (not recorded which). The TCR was taken from a woman between 50 and 59 years old with acute COVID-19. The V call is TRBV10-3, the J call TRBJ1-1; 9 bases map to TRBD1. The CDR3 loop reads CAIRGQGTDTEAFF. In nucleotides, the CDR3 is TGTGCCATCAGAGGACAGGGGACGGACACTGAAGCTTTCTTT.